Below are 9 T cell receptor beta chains sequenced from a single sample in a study of blood T cell repertoires in COVID-19. The repertoire was sequenced with immunoSEQ multiplex PCR; TCRdb's copy has only in-frame clones and lacks some. Of about 140,000 clones detected, roughly four fifths appear once; the ten largest clones hold less than 5%. Sequencing was done on a sample of peripheral blood. The receptors originated from a woman at least 80 years old with acute or convalescent COVID-19.

The chain recombines TRBV6-5 with TRBJ1-1, with a possible D match to TRBD1 (6 bases). The germline gives CDR1 MNHEY, CDR2 SVGAGI. This CDR3 is built from 15 residues. V lost 8 bases to trimming and J lost 0 bases, with 16 bases between them. In nucleotides, the CDR3 is TGTGCCAGCGGGAGGGGGGGGCTTTTGAACACTGAAGCTTTCTTT. This encodes CASGRGGLLNTEAFF.

This sequence joins TRBV7-6 and TRBJ2-2, with 9 bases matching TRBD1. The germline gives CDR1 SGHVS, CDR2 FNYEAQ. The CDR3 is 16 residues long. Trimming removed 3 bases from V and 3 bases from J; junction bases left unmatched: 5. The CDR3 loop reads CASSLDRGTDTGELFF. In DNA, the CDR3 is TGTGCCAGCAGCTTGGACAGGGGAACTGACACCGGGGAGCTGTTTTTT.

This chain links TRBV5-4 with TRBJ2-5; TRBD2 matches 7 bases. The J segment lost 5 bases and the V segment lost 0 bases, leaving 4 bases of the junction unmatched. The CDR3 sequence is 14 residues long. Germline CDR1 is SGHNT and CDR2 is YYREEE (reference sequence). The CDR3 DNA sequence: TGTGCCAGCAGCTTGGCTAGGGAGGGGGAGACCCAGTACTTC. It codes for CASSLAREGETQYF.

The V call is TRBV24-1, the J call TRBJ2-7; 9 nucleotides align to TRBD2. The V segment lost 6 bases and the J segment 1 base; nucleotides outside the gene matches: 3. This CDR3 has 14 amino acids. Looked up from germline, CDR1 is KGHDR and CDR2 is SFDVKD. CDR3 nucleotides: TGTGCCACCAGTCGAGCGGGAGGTTCCTACGAGCAGTACTTC. As protein: CATSRAGGSYEQYF.

This sequence joins TRBV24-1 and TRBJ2-7, with a weak D call TRBD1 (5 bases). The germline V gene encodes CDR1 KGHDR and CDR2 SFDVKD. The germline V and J ends were trimmed by 5 bases and 5 bases, with 12 bases remaining between them. This CDR3 comprises 13 residues. CDR3: CATSAAGLDEQYF. As DNA, the CDR3 is TGTGCCACCAGTGCAGCAGGGTTAGACGAGCAGTACTTC.

The chain carries TRBV9 and TRBJ2-1; D is uncertain. The CDR3 has 15 residues. Germline V lookup: CDR1 SGDLS, CDR2 YYNGEE. Trimming removed 2 bases from V and 5 bases from J, with 14 bases in between. The CDR3 sequence: CASSVAPTINNEQFF. The DNA for the CDR3 is TGTGCCAGCAGCGTTGCCCCCACTATAAACAATGAGCAGTTCTTC. Full variable domain (outside the CDR3, taken from reference TRBV9 and TRBJ2-1): DSGVTQTPKHLITATGQRVTLRCSPRSGDLSVYWYQQSLDQGLQFLIQYYNGEERAKGNILERFSAQQFPDLHSELNLSSLELGDSALYFCASSVAPTINNEQFFGPGTRLTVL.

CDR3 DNA sequence: TGTGCCACACCTCATGTACAGGGCGGGGGGCCGCGCTCCTACAATGAGCAGTTCTTC. It codes for CATPHVQGGGPRSYNEQFF. The chain employs TRBV24-1 and TRBJ2-1, with TRBD2 matching 8 bases. The junction had 19 bases not matched to a gene; V was cut back by 10 bases and J by 0 bases. Germline V gene data show CDR1 as KGHDR and CDR2 as SFDVKD. This CDR3 spans 19 amino acids.

The gene calls are TRBV4-1 and TRBJ1-1, with unresolved D. Germline V gene data show CDR1 as MGHRA and CDR2 as YSYEKL. V was cut by 3 bases and J by 3 bases, with 5 bases left in between. The CDR3 length is 12 residues. In nucleotides, the CDR3 is TGCGCCAGCAGCCATTCGGACACTGAAGCTTTCTTT. Translated, it gives CASSHSDTEAFF.

The rearrangement uses TRBV19 and TRBJ2-7, with D perhaps matching TRBD2 (5 bases). Per germline, CDR1 LNHDA and CDR2 SQIVND (reference sequence). With 1 base removed from V and 3 bases from J, the gap between germline ends came to 13 bases. The CDR3 length is 15 residues. CDR3 amino acids: CASSIVSSASYEQYF. Written as DNA, the CDR3 is TGTGCCAGTAGTATAGTGAGTAGCGCGAGCTACGAGCAGTACTTC.